This TCR beta chain was sequenced in a study of CD8 T cells in ankylosing spondylitis (dated by TCRdb to 2015 to 2018). For the study in its entirety: To find TCR variants linked to disease, the study profiled T cell receptor beta repertoires in ankylosing spondylitis patients and healthy donors. The full study cohort was made up of 25 ankylosing spondylitis patients and more than 90 healthy donors. Peripheral blood samples were taken, and synovial fluid was additionally collected from ankylosing spondylitis patients.

Instrument on record: Illumina HiSeq 2500. Quantitative 5'-RACE with molecular barcodes was used to prepare TCR beta libraries. For the original study's pipeline: Disease-linked TCR variants were identified with a new computational method built on a probabilistic model of VDJ rearrangement. The raw public reads went through TCRdb reprocessing: fastp at Q25, MiXCR clone calling, in-frame beta chains kept. One record per CDR3 amino acid sequence lists the most common genes and DNA. It is TCRdb's table, rather than the study itself, that gives the V and J calls and clone size. For this sample the table gives some 240,000 distinct CDR3 sequences, of which around 25% were detected only once. Together, the top ten hold 0.5% to 0.75% of the sample. Study-wide findings and limitations: The disease-linked clones had a CD8+ phenotype and were found at relatively low frequencies in peripheral blood. The disease-linked clones were reported as significantly enriched in matched synovial fluid samples from ankylosing spondylitis patients. Some motif variants had previously been reported in the synovial fluid and blood of reactive arthritis patients, which suggests shared mechanisms of disease initiation. Blood from ankylosing spondylitis patients appeared to be characterized by a TCR beta motif composed of about 8 highly homologous amino acid variants.

Germline trimming: 2 bases from V, 3 bases from J; junction bases outside gene matches: 9. CDR1 and CDR2, looked up from the germline V gene (reference sequence), are SEHNR and FQNEAQ. The CDR3 starts with the cysteine, ends with the phenylalanine, and has 17 residues. Left in the record is the CDR3 DNA by itself, 51 bases read in frame from the first base. This clonotype was seen at least ten times. Its specific antigen is unknown. No base qualities exist here, and no much larger clone lies one base off it. The specimen was blood, either unsorted or a sorted T cell fraction (not recorded which). This sequence originates from a male donor with ankylosing spondylitis or in good health (not recorded which). The receptor chain draws on TRBV7-9 and TRBJ2-1, and 8 junctional nucleotides match TRBD2. In nucleotide form, the sequence is TGTGCCAGCAGCTTAAGTTCTGCGGGGGGATTCTACAATGAGCAGTTCTTC. Translated, it gives CASSLSSAGGFYNEQFF.